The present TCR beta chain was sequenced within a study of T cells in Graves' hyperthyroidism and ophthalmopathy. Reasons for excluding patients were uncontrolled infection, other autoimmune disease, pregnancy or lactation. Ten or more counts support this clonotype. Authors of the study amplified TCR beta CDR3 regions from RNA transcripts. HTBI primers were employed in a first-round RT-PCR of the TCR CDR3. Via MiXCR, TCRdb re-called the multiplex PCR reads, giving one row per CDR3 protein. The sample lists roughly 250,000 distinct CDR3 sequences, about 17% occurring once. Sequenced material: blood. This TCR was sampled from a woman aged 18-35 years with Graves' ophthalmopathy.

CDR3 coding DNA: TGCGCCAGCAGTGAATGGGGGGCCTCGGCAACTAATGAAAAACTGTTTTTT. Translating it yields CASSEWGASATNEKLFF. The chain is built from TRBV10-1 and TRBJ1-4; D possibly corresponds to TRBD1 (6 bases). CDR3 length equals 17 residues. The V gene's germline CDR1 is WNHNN and CDR2 SYGVQD (reference sequence). With 3 bases removed from V and 0 bases from J, the gap between germline ends came to 14 bases.